The source of this T cell receptor (beta chain) is a study of cytomegalovirus exposure and HLA in healthy donors (dated by TCRdb to 2016 to 2017). Context from the whole study: An earlier analysis of under 600 of the donors reported more than 250 Gb of sequence data and roughly 110 million unique TCR beta sequences from 150 million to 200 million T cells. An early release covering more than 500 HLA-typed donors comprised about 290 gigabases of sequencing data and roughly 86 million unique TCR sequences. Among the approximately 430 genotyped donors, approximately 81% belonged to the genetic ancestry cluster associated with self-reported Caucasian donors. The study aimed to test whether signatures of past pathogen exposure could be identified by cataloging public T cell receptors. The study profiled the T cell repertoires of 550 to 700 subjects by immunosequencing and related them to cytomegalovirus serostatus. In addition to the first cohort of roughly 670 subjects, a separate validation cohort of 100 to 150 different subjects was used. High-throughput TCR immunosequencing, statistical association of individual TCRs with disease status, and machine learning were combined to predict cytomegalovirus infection status. In a later analysis, previously published TCR beta repertoires from 666 donors were re-analyzed and high-resolution HLA genotyping was added so that TCR occurrence patterns could be studied. Rather than drawing on any new phenotypic data, the later analysis identified candidate immune exposures from TCR beta sequences and the way those sequences occurred across donors. To decide whether each TCR beta V gene segment behaved as functional or pseudogenic, an earlier analysis of over 500 of the donors relied on high-throughput TCR beta sequencing. Donor age, sex, ethnicity and CMV serostatus were collected together with the repertoire data. Genome-wide SNP genotypes for about 60% of the 666 donors were used in a later genetic analysis, which treated that subset as a discovery cohort. Every repertoire in the discovery cohort had been generated on one and the same sequencing platform. Both class I and class II loci were covered by HLA typing, at four-digit resolution. Typing coverage differed by locus: A, B, C, DRB1 and DQB1 were typed in about 620-630 donors, DQA1 in 522, DPA1 in over 600, and DPB1 in around 440. Roughly 5 DR-DQ haplotypes were treated as single units for association and clustering because of strong linkage in the cohort. Among almost 400 genotyped donors of the cohort, an average of approximately 250,000 unique TCR beta nucleotide sequences were sequenced per donor, about a sixth of them non-productive. Results the study describes overall, beyond this receptor: HLA typing was unavailable for some donors at each locus, so association tests used only the typed subset. The study gave a list of 150 to 200 TCR beta chains associated with cytomegalovirus. In a later analysis, over 15,000 TCR beta sequences were associated with specific HLA alleles at a false discovery rate of 0.05. When HLA alleles, especially DR and DQ, strongly co-occurred, attributing TCR associations to individual alleles was difficult. A cluster of highly shared sequence variants was judged likely to represent a technical artifact of the sequencing pipeline. According to a later analysis, parvovirus B19, influenza, CMV and Epstein-Barr virus appeared linked to several top co-occurrence clusters. For the cohort, immune exposure information was limited to CMV serostatus. In both the original and validation cohorts, the classifier was reported to diagnose cytomegalovirus status with high specificity and sensitivity. In a later analysis, the rate of TCR association differed among HLA loci, with DRB1 alleles having the most associated TCRs and HLA-C alleles having the fewest. The presence/absence analyses assumed that sequencing depth was roughly uniform across donors, and that assumption may not be true. While some public TCRs were present in many individuals, most TCR sequences turned up only very rarely across donors. In a later analysis, HLA-associated TCR beta chains showed more clonal expansion and lower generation probabilities than non-associated chains that were equally common. According to the authors, the approach could potentially be generalized to other disease states and immunological phenotypes. Roughly 17 rarely observed V segments, including chromosome 9 orphons, were excluded from the earlier analysis of several hundred of the donors because counts were too low. In vitro tests confirmed that a few of the cytomegalovirus-associated TCR beta chains recognize cytomegalovirus antigens. An earlier analysis of around 500 of the donors showed that most TCR beta V segments appeared in productive rearrangements either about 90% or about 30% of the time, which broadly matched IMGT annotations. Compared with the roughly 600-donor mean, donors in an Asian-associated ancestry cluster had fewer N-insertions in productive TCRs, according to a later genetic analysis. A further reported finding was that TCR beta sequences accurately predicted the HLA-A and HLA-B alleles for most subjects in the first cohort. Linkage disequilibrium might explain the correlated functional status among segregating V segments, but an unknown experimental factor could not be ruled out. A later genetic analysis associated a missense DCLRE1C variant with V-gene and J-gene trimming of TCR beta chains, and an independent cohort replicated the association. In this cohort, only TCR beta chains were sequenced, and detectable features were limited by the absence of alpha or paired-chain data. In a later analysis, most CMV-associated TCR beta chains were found to appear HLA-restricted, with HLA associations seemingly driven largely by CMV exposure.

The cohort comprised 666 healthy bone marrow donors. At the time of sampling, all cohort members were nominally healthy, though unrecorded immune exposures were likely present. The donor tested CMV seropositive, placing the donor among the 310 or so seropositive members of the cohort. A peripheral blood sample was provided by each donor, and peripheral blood mononuclear cells were used for TCR beta sequencing. Genomic DNA was extracted from the blood cell samples with the Qiagen DNeasy Blood Extraction Kit. Library preparation used the immunoSEQ multiplex PCR assay. A mixture of 60 forward primers for TCR Vbeta segments and 13 reverse primers for TCR Jbeta segments was used in the multiplex PCR. The CDR3 region of rearranged TCR beta genes was amplified from genomic DNA by a multiplex PCR assay. On the Illumina HiSeq System, the amplified TCR beta libraries were sequenced as 87-base-pair reads. The published analysis was carried out like this. A later analysis tallied roughly 76 million unique TCR beta chains across the 600 to 700 repertoires, and about 12 million of those chains were shared by two or more donors. To remove PCR and sequencing errors, raw reads were error-corrected and collapsed into unique sequences using a nearest-neighbor algorithm that merged closely related sequences. CDR3 sequences were aligned to IMGT reference sequences to assign V, D and J gene segments. For a sequence to be retained, at least a six-nucleotide match to both a V gene segment and a J gene segment was required. Rearrangements were called productive when the CDR3 lacked stop codons and stayed in frame with V and J; all others were non-productive. Following IMGT convention, CDR3 was defined as the stretch from the second conserved V-encoded cysteine to the conserved J-encoded phenylalanine. The earlier analysis of around 640 of the donors excluded sequences that lacked an unambiguous match to a single V gene segment. An earlier analysis of several hundred of the donors classified V segments as functional when productive rearrangements were above 56.7% and as segregating when the standard deviation between donors was above 5%. To diagnose cytomegalovirus status from the catalog of TCR beta chain sequences, a statistical classification framework was built. In a later analysis, TCR nucleotide sequences were compared against IMGT/GENE-DB human TR gene sequences so that V and J genes could be assigned. In a later analysis, CDR3 sequences and most-parsimonious VDJ recombination scenarios were assigned using the TCRdist pipeline. In a later analysis, every TCR beta chain was defined by the combination of its CDR3 amino acid sequence and its V-gene family, and reads without a unique V-gene family were dropped. To address suspected cross-contamination and a sequencing artifact, a later analysis removed 592 highly shared, low-generation-probability nucleotide sequences. In a later analysis, a clonal expansion index for each public chain was calculated from normalized within-repertoire ranks of inferred template counts. In a later analysis, generation probabilities were computed using a VDJ recombination model fitted to out-of-frame rearrangements, and the results were checked against IGoR. Hypergeometric tests were used in a later analysis to score TCR-TCR, TCR-HLA and TCR-CMV co-occurrence, with a repertoire-size bias correction applied to the TCR pairs. A later analysis estimated false discovery rates by permuting HLA or CMV assignments 20 times. In a later analysis, co-occurring TCRs were grouped using DBSCAN, with TCRdist sequence similarity added in when clustering inside HLA-allele-positive subsets. Co-occurrence clustering excluded repertoires with fewer than 30,000 or more than 120,000 public chains, plus five with anomalous nucleotide sharing. TCRdb limited this immuneACCESS table to in-frame rearrangements with V and J called. A share of clones is missing; checked studies link under half to unresolved V genes, and the rest is unexplained. The V and J calls and the clone size are those of that table, but D and trimming were determined from the DNA. This sample gives more than 65,000 clones in total; under 80% of them show up just once. Together, the top ten hold less than 6.5% of the sample.

This clone was counted once. Its antigen is unknown. No quality values exist for individual bases; no much larger clone is one base distant. Sequencing input: PBMCs. The receptor was isolated from a man aged 18 to 29 in good health and CMV-seropositive.

The CDR3 amino acid sequence is: CATSTGRDCGYTF. The DNA is as follows: TGTGCCACCAGCACTGGCAGGGACTGTGGCTACACCTTC. The chain is encoded by TRBV15 joined to TRBJ1-2, and perhaps TRBD1 as D gene, on 5 matching bases. CDR1 is given as LNHNV and CDR2 as YYDKDF, both from the germline V gene (reference sequence). From the cysteine up to the phenylalanine, the CDR3 has a length of 13 residues. Only the CDR3 portion is preserved as DNA: 39 bases, with reading frame beginning at the first base. V is cut by 4 bases and J by 7 bases, and the space between the germline ends is 13 bases.